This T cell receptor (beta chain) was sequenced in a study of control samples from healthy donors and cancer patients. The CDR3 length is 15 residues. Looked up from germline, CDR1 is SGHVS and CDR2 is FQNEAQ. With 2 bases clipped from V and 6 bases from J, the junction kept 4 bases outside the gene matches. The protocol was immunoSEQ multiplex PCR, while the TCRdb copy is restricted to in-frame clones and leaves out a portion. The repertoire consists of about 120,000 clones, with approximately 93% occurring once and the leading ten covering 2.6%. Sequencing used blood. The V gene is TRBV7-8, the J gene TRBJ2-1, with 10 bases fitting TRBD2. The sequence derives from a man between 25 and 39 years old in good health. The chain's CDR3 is CASSLFTSGANEQFF. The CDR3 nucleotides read TGTGCCAGCAGCTTATTTACTAGCGGGGCCAATGAGCAGTTCTTC.